This T cell receptor beta chain was obtained from a study of T-cell reconstitution after alpha-beta-depleted transplantation in children. Unique molecular identifiers tagged the TCRbeta library. TCRdb re-analysed the PCR reads in MiXCR, keeping a single row per CDR3 protein. The repertoire holds about 980,000 distinct CDR3 sequences, with 25% to 35% as singletons. This CDR3 contains 15 residues. From germline, CDR1 is SGHRS and CDR2 YFSETQ. J gave up 8 bases and V 0 bases, and 8 bases lay outside the gene matches. This chain connects TRBV5-1 to TRBJ1-3; TRBD1 agrees at 7 bases. The source material was PBMCs, mostly from graft donor cells, sampled 360 days after TCRalphabeta/CD19-depleted stem cell transplant. This TCR was recovered from a boy under three years old who had a stem cell transplant for SCID, so the T cells may come from the graft donor. CDR3 coding DNA: TGCGCCAGCAGCTTGGAAGGGGGCCGGGGAGACACCATATATTTT. Encoded protein: CASSLEGGRGDTIYF.